Listed below are T cell receptor beta chains from one sample, sequenced in a study of T and B cells in COVID-19 patients. Via MiXCR, TCRdb re-called the multiplex PCR reads, giving one row per CDR3 protein. The top ten hold approximately 6.4% of the sample, which has over 7,000 distinct CDR3 sequences, 25% seen once. The sequenced sample consisted of blood. These receptors were taken from a human donor who had recovered from COVID-19. Each CDR3 is given with its conserved first and last residue. Each record gives: V gene, D gene, J gene, clone size, CDR3 DNA, CDR3 protein. The D gene is left open where the match is weak. Clone size is not always given. Where it is, it says once, few, many or a class for expanded clones.

TRBV4-2,NA,TRBJ1-3,NA,TGTGCCAGCAGCCCGCCTAGTAGTTACTCTGGAAACACCATATATTTT,CASSPPSSYSGNTIYF
TRBV2,TRBD1,TRBJ2-7,NA,TGTGCCAGCAAGATCGGGACAGGGGTATACGAGCAGTACTTC,CASKIGTGVYEQYF
TRBV6-2/TRBV6-3,NA,TRBJ2-3,many,TGTGCCAGCGGATTCCCGGAAGGGGCTTTGCCGCAGTATTTT,CASGFPEGALPQYF
TRBV18,TRBD1,TRBJ1-2,NA,TGTGCCAGCTCACCTCCGGGACAGAAAACCAATGGCTACACCTTC,CASSPPGQKTNGYTF
TRBV7-2,NA,TRBJ2-3,NA,TGTGCCAGCAGCTTAGATCGGGCGGGAACAGATACGCAGTATTTT,CASSLDRAGTDTQYF
TRBV13,NA,TRBJ2-7,medium-sized,TGTGCCAGCAGCCCAACCCAGGGGAGGGAATCTGCCTACGAGCAGTACTTC,CASSPTQGRESAYEQYF
TRBV19,TRBD1,TRBJ2-5,large,TGTGCCAGTAAGCAGGGCTACAGGGGGCAAGAGACCCAGTACTTC,CASKQGYRGQETQYF
TRBV6-2/TRBV6-3,TRBD2,TRBJ2-1,medium-sized,TGTGCCAGCAGTTACGTAGCGGGGGGGCTCAGTGAGCAGTTCTTC,CASSYVAGGLSEQFF
TRBV6-6,TRBD2,TRBJ2-5,many,TGTGCCAGCAGTTTTGGACTAGCGGGAGTAGAGACCCAGTACTTC,CASSFGLAGVETQYF
TRBV6-1,TRBD2,TRBJ2-3,medium-sized,TGTGCCAGCAGCCGACTAGCGGGGGGCGCCAGCACAGATACGCAGTATTTT,CASSRLAGGASTDTQYF
TRBV19,TRBD1,TRBJ1-1,medium-sized,TGTGCCAGTAGTCTTTGGACAGGGGAGGGAGCTTTCTTT,CASSLWTGEGAFF
TRBV5-4,NA,TRBJ1-6,many,TGTGCCAGCAGCGGGGAGACAGATCCCTATAATTCACCCCTCCACTTT,CASSGETDPYNSPLHF
TRBV7-9,NA,TRBJ2-7,many,TGTGCCAGCAGCTTACTTGGTTTCTCCTACGAGCAGTACTTC,CASSLLGFSYEQYF
TRBV10-1,TRBD2,TRBJ2-1,NA,TGCGCCCCCGGGGGACTAGCAAATGATGAGCAGTTCTTC,CAPGGLANDEQFF
TRBV5-4,TRBD1,TRBJ2-2,NA,TGTGCCAGCGACCGGGACAGGGTTATCGGGGAGCTGTTTTTT,CASDRDRVIGELFF
TRBV19,NA,TRBJ1-1,medium-sized,TGTGCCAGTAGTATAGGTTTAGAGGGAGCTTTCTTT,CASSIGLEGAFF
TRBV19,TRBD2,TRBJ2-3,NA,TGTGCCAGTAGAGGACTAGCGGGAGATACGCAGTATTTT,CASRGLAGDTQYF
TRBV6-2/TRBV6-3,NA,TRBJ1-5,few,TGTGCCAGCAGTTCCAGGGGTAGAGGAGGCAATCAGCCCCAGCATTTT,CASSSRGRGGNQPQHF
TRBV11-1,NA,TRBJ2-7,NA,TGTGCCAGCAGCCGCGAGGGGCTTCACGAGCAGTACTTC,CASSREGLHEQYF
TRBV4-1,TRBD1,TRBJ1-2,NA,TGCGCCAGCAGCCGAGAACCAGGGACAGCTCCCTACTATGGCTACACCTTC,CASSREPGTAPYYGYTF
TRBV19,NA,TRBJ2-1,large,TGTGCCAGTAGTATAGGGGGATTCAACAATGAGCAGTTCTTC,CASSIGGFNNEQFF
TRBV20-1,NA,TRBJ1-5,few,TGCAGTGTTAGGGGTGGGGCAGGGATTAGCAATCAGCCCCAGCATTTT,CSVRGGAGISNQPQHF